This is a list of T cell receptor beta chains from one sample in a study of radiotherapy plus CTLA-4 blockade in lung cancer. Repertoires were generated with immunoSEQ multiplex PCR, while TCRdb's copy carries only in-frame clones and drops some. The sample holds about 95,000 clones, about four fifths seen once. The sample consisted of peripheral blood, taken from a patient treated with radiotherapy plus ipilimumab. All receptors come from a human donor with non-small cell lung cancer who had stable disease on radiotherapy plus ipilimumab. Both conserved end residues are part of each CDR3. The order of the fields is D gene, J gene, CDR3 length, V gene, clone size, CDR3 DNA, CDR3 protein. A D gene is named only where the DNA matches it firmly. Not every row has a clone size; where given, it reads once, few, many or a size class.

>.|TRBJ1-3|16|TRBV27|.
TGTGCCAGCAGTTCCCTGCCCAGGGGCTCTGGAAACACCATATATTTT
CASSSLPRGSGNTIYF
>.|TRBJ2-3|14|TRBV5-4|.
TGTGCCAGCAGCTTGAGGAAGGGAGAAGATACGCAGTATTTT
CASSLRKGEDTQYF
>.|TRBJ1-1|18|TRBV9|.
TGTGCCAGCAGCGCACTGCCGACAGGCTCCAGTTCAAACACTGAAGCTTTCTTT
CASSALPTGSSSNTEAFF
>.|TRBJ1-2|16|TRBV27|.
TGTGCCAGCAGTTTCAGCCCGCCCGGACCGAGCTATGGCTACACCTTC
CASSFSPPGPSYGYTF
>TRBD2|TRBJ2-2|16|TRBV10-2|.
TGCGCCAGCAGTGAATCCCAAGGGCAGCGGGAGAGGGAGCTGTTTTTT
CASSESQGQRERELFF
>.|TRBJ1-2|10|TRBV21-1|few
TGTGCCAGCAGCCAAGCGGCGGTAATCTTC
CASSQAAVIF
>.|TRBJ2-2|15|TRBV9|.
TGTGCCAGCAGCGTAGCTGGGGACGGTTTCGGGGAGCTGTTTTTT
CASSVAGDGFGELFF
>TRBD1|TRBJ1-3|14|TRBV30|once
TGTGCCTGGAAGGGACAGGGGGCTGGAAACACCATATATTTT
CAWKGQGAGNTIYF
>.|TRBJ2-2|17|TRBV9|.
TGTGCCAGCAGCGTAGCTACTATCGGGGTAAACACCGGGGAGCTGTTTTTT
CASSVATIGVNTGELFF
>.|TRBJ1-5|13|TRBV2|.
TGTGCCAGCAGAGATTATAGCAATCAGCCCCAGCATTTT
CASRDYSNQPQHF